The sequence of this TCR beta chain was determined in a study of blood T cell repertoires in COVID-19. Whole-study context: Sources were T cells, B-cell-depleted T cells, or PBMCs; the material itself was cDNA or gDNA.

Some clones are missing from TCRdb's copy, which holds only in-frame ones; the method was immunoSEQ multiplex PCR. Of more than 200,000 clones listed, around 87% are singletons. Sequencing used peripheral blood. The clonotype comes from a woman aged 60 to 75 with COVID-19, enrolled during active disease.

CDR3: CSASFGQGVSDTQYF. The CDR3 coding sequence is TGCAGTGCTAGTTTTGGACAGGGCGTATCAGATACGCAGTATTTT. J is TRBJ2-3 and V is TRBV20-1; 8 bases are shared with TRBD1. Trimming cost V 3 bases and J 4 bases; bases outside gene matches: 9. This CDR3 is 15 amino acids long. CDR1 and CDR2 from the germline V gene are DFQATT and SNEGSKA (reference sequence).